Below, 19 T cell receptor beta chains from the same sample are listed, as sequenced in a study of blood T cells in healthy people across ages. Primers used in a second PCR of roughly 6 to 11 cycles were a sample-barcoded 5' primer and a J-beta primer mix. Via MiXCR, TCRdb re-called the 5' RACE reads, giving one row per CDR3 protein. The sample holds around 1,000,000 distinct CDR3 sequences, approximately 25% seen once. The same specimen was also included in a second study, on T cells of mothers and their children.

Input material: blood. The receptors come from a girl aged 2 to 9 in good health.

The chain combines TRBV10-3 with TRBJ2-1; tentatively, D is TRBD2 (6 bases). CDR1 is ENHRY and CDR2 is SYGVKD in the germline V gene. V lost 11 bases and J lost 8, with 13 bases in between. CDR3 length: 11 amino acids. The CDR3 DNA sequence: TGTGCCGCCGGGGGTGGCGATGAGCAGTTCTTC. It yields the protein CAAGGGDEQFF.

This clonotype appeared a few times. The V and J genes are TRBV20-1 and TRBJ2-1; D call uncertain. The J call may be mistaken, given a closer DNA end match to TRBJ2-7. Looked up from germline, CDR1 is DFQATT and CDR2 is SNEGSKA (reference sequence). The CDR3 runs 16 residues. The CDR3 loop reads CSARDFRDTSFYEQYF. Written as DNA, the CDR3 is TGCAGTGCTAGAGATTTTCGTGACACGTCCTTCTACGAGCAGTACTTC.

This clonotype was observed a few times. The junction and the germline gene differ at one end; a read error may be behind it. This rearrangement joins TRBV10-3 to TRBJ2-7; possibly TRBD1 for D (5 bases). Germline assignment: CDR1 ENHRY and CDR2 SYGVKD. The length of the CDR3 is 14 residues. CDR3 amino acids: CAISRDETSYEQYF. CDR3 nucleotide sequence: TGCGCCATCAGCAGGGATGAGACGTCCTACGAGCAGTACTTC.

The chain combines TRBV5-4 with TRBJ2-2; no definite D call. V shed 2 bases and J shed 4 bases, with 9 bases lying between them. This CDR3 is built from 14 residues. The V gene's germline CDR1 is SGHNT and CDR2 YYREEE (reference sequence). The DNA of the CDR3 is TGTGCCAGCAGCTTTCCCGATCCCACCGGGGAGCTGTTTTTT. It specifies CASSFPDPTGELFF.

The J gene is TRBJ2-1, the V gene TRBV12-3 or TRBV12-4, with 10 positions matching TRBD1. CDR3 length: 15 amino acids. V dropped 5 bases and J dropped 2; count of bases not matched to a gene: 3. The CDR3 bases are TGTGCCAGCAGTGATGACAGGGGGCCCTACAATGAGCAGTTCTTC. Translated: CASSDDRGPYNEQFF.

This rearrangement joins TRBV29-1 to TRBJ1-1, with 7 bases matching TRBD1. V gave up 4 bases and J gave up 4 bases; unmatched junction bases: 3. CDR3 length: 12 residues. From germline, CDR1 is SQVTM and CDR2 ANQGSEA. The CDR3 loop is CSVAKGATEAFF. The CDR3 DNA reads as TGCAGCGTTGCGAAGGGGGCCACTGAAGCTTTCTTT.

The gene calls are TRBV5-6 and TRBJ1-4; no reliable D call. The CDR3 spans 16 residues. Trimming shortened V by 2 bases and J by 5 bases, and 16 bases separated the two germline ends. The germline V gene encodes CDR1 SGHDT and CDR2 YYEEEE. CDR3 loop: CASSFRPDGRNEKLFF. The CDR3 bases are TGTGCCAGCAGCTTTCGCCCGGACGGGAGAAATGAAAAACTGTTTTTT.

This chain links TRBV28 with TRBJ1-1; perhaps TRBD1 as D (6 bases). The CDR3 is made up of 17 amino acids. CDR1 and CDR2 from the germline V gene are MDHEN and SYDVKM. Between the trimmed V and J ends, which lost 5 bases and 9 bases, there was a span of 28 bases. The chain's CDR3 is CASSPKGQPVVILKAFF. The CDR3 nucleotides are TGTGCCAGCAGTCCCAAAGGACAGCCCGTAGTAATCCTGAAAGCTTTCTTT.

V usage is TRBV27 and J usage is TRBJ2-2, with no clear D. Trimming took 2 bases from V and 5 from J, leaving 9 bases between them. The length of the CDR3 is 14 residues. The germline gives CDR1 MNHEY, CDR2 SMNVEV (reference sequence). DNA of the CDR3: TGTGCCAGCAGTTTAGAATCTCTTACCGGGGAGCTGTTTTTT. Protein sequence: CASSLESLTGELFF.

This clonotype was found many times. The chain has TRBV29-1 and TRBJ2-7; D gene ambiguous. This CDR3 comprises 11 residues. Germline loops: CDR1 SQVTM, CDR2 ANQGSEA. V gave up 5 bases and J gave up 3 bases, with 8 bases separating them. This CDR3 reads CSVSSGYEQYF. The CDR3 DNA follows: TGCAGCGTTTCCTCTGGCTACGAGCAGTACTTC.

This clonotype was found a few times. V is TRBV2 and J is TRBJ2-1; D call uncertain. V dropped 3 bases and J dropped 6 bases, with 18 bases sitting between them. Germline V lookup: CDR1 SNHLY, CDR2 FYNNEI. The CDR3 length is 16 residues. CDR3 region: CASSDMTSDALNEQFF. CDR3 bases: TGTGCCAGCAGTGACATGACATCTGACGCACTCAATGAGCAGTTCTTC. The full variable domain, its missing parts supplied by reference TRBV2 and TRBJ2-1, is EPEVTQTPSHQVTQMGQEVILRCVPISNHLYFYWYRQILGQKVEFLVSFYNNEISEKSEIFDDQFSVERPDGSNFTLKIRSTKLEDSAMYFCASSDMTSDALNEQFFGPGTRLTVL.

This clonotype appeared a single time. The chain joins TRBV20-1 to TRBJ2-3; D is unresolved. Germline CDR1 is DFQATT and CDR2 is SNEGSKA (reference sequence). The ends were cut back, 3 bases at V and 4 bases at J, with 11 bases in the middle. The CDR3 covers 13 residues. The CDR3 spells CSARLGSADTQYF. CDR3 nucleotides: TGCAGTGCTAGGCTAGGTTCCGCAGATACGCAGTATTTT.

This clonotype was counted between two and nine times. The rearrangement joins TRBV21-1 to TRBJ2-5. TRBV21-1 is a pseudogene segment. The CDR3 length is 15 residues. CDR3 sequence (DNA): TGTGCCAGCAGCAAAGAAATGGTTACTCCTAAGACCCAGTACTTC. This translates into CASSKEMVTPKTQYF.

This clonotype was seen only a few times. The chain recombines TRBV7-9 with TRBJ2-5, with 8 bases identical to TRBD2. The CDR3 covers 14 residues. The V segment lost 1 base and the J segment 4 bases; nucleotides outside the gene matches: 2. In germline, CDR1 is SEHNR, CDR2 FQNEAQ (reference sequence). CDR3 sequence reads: CASSLESGGETQYF. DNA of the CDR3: TGTGCCAGCAGCTTAGAAAGCGGGGGAGAGACCCAGTACTTC.

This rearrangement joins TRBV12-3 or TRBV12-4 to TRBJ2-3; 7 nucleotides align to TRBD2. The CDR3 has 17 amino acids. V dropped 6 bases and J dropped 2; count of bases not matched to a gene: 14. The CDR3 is CASSSPYRGDLTDTQYF. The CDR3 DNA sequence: TGTGCCAGCAGCAGCCCCTACCGGGGGGACCTCACAGATACGCAGTATTTT.

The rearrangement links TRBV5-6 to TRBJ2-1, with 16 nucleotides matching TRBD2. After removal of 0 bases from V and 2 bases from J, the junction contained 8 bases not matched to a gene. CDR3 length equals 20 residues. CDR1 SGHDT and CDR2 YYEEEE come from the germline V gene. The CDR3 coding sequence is TGTGCCAGCAGCTTGGCCCAGGGACTAGCGGGAGGGCCCCCCTACAATGAGCAGTTCTTC. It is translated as CASSLAQGLAGGPPYNEQFF.

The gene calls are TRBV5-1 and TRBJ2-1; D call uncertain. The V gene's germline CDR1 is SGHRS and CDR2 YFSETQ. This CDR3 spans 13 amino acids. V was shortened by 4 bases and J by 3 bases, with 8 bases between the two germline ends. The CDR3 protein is CASSGVLYNEQFF. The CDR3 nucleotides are TGCGCCAGCAGCGGGGTCCTCTACAATGAGCAGTTCTTC.

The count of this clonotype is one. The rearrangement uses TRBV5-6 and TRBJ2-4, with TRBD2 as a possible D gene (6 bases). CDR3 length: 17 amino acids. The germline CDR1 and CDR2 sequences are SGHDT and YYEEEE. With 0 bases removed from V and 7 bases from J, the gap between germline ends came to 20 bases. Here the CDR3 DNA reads TGTGCCAGCAGCTTGGCCAAGGGACGCCTTGGGAGGAACATTCAGTACTTC. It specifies CASSLAKGRLGRNIQYF.

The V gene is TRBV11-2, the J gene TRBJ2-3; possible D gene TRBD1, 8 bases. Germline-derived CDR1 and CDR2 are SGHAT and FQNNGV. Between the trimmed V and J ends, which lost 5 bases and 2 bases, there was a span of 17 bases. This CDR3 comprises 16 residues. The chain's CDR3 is CASSGGGDRNTDTQYF. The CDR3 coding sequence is TGTGCCAGCAGCGGAGGGGGGGACAGGAACACAGATACGCAGTATTTT.